Sequencing of this T cell receptor beta chain was carried out in a study of cytomegalovirus exposure and HLA in healthy donors. The PCR was carried out with 60 Vbeta primers and 13 Jbeta primers. Sequencing used immunoSEQ multiplex PCR; TCRdb keeps in-frame clones, though not all of them. Counted here are under 200,000 clones, less than 90% occurring once; the ten biggest clones make up around 0.27%. The trim removed 5 bases at V and 4 bases at J, leaving 6 bases unmatched. Per germline, CDR1 SGHVS and CDR2 FQNEAQ. The CDR3 totals 17 residues. This chain connects TRBV7-8 to TRBJ2-2, with TRBD2 matching over 14 bases. This sequence originates from a boy younger than 18 in good health and CMV-seronegative. The specimen was PBMCs. The CDR3: CASSRGLAGEATGELFF. CDR3 nucleotide sequence: TGTGCCAGCAGCCGGGGACTAGCGGGAGAGGCCACCGGGGAGCTGTTTTTT. Based on the CDR3 plus reference TRBV7-8 and TRBJ2-2, the full variable domain is GAGVSQSPRYKVAKRGQDVALRCDPISGHVSLFWYQQALGQGPEFLTYFQNEAQLDKSGLPSDRFFAERPEGSVSTLKIQRTQQEDSAVYLCASSRGLAGEATGELFFGEGSRLTVL.